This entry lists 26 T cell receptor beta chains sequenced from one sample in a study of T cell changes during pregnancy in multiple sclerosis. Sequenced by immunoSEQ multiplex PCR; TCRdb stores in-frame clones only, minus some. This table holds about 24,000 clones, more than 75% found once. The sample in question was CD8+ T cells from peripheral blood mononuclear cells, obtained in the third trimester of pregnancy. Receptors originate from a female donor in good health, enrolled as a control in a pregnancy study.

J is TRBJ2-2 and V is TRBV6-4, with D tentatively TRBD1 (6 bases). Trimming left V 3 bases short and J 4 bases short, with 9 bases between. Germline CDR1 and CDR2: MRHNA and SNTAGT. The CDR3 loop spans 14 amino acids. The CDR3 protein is CASSETGPTGELFF. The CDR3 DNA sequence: TGTGCCAGCAGTGAAACAGGGCCCACCGGGGAGCTGTTTTTT.

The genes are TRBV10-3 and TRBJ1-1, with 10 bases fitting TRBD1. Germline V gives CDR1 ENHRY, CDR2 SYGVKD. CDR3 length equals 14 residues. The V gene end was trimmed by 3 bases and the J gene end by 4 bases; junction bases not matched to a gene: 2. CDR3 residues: CAISDGQGGTEAFF. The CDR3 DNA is TGTGCCATCAGTGATGGACAGGGGGGCACTGAAGCTTTCTTT.

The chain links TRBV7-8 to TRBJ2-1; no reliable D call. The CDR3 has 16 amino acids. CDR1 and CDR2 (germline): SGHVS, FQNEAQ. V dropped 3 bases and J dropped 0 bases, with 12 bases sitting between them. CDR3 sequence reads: CASSLYGRFSYNEQFF. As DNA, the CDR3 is TGTGCCAGCAGCTTGTATGGCCGATTCTCCTACAATGAGCAGTTCTTC.

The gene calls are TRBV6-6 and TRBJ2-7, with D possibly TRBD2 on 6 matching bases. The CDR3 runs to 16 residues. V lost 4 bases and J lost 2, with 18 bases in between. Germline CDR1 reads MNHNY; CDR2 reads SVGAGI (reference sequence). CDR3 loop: CASSSSGGWEAYEQYF. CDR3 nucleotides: TGTGCCAGCAGTTCGTCCGGAGGGTGGGAAGCCTACGAGCAGTACTTC.

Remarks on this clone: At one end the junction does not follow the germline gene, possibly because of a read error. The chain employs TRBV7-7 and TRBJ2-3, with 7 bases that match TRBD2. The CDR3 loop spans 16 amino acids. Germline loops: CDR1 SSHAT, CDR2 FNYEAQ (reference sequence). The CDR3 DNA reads TGTGCTAGCAGCGCCCTGACTAGCTCCCGCGTAGATACGCAGTATTTT. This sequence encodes CASSALTSSRVDTQYF.

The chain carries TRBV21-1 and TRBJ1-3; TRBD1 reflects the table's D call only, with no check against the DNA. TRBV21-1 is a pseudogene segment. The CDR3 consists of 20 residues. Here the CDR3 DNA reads TGTGCCAGCAGCACCTCATTATTAACCCGGCCGCAGGGGAATGGAAACACCATATATTTT. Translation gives CASSTSLLTRPQGNGNTIYF.

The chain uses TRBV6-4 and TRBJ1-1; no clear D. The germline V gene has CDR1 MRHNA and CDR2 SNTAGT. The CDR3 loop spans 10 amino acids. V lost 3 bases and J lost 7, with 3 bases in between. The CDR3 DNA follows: TGTGCCAGCAGTGAGAGTGAAGCTTTCTTT. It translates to CASSESEAFF.

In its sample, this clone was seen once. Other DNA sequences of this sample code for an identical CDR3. The CDR3 DNA sequence: TGCGCCAGCAGCCAAGACAGCTCCTACGAGCAGTACTTC. This gives the protein CASSQDSSYEQYF. J is TRBJ2-7 and V is TRBV4-1, with D uncertain. In germline, CDR1 is MGHRA, CDR2 YSYEKL. The ends were cut back, 0 bases at V and 0 bases at J, with 3 bases in the middle. CDR3 length: 13 amino acids.

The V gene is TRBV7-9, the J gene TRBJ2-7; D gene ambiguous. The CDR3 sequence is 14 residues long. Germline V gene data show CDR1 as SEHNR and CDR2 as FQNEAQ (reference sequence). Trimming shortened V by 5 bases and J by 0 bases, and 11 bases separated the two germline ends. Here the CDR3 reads CASSPRQFSYEQYF. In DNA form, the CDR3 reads TGTGCCAGCAGCCCCAGGCAGTTCTCCTACGAGCAGTACTTC.

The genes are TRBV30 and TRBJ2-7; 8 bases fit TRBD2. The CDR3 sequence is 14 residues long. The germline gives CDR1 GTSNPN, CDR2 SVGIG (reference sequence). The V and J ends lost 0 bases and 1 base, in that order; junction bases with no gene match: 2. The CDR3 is CAWSVTSGSYEQYF. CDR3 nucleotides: TGTGCCTGGAGTGTTACTAGCGGTTCCTACGAGCAGTACTTC.

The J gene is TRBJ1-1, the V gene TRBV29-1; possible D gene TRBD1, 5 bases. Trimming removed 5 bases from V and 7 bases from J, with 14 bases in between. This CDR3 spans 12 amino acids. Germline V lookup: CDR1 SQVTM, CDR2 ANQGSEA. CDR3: CSVRSPGLEAFF. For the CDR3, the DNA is TGCAGCGTTCGTTCACCAGGGCTTGAAGCTTTCTTT. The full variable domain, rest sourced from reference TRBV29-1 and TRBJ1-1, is SAVISQKPSRDICQRGTSLTIQCQVDSQVTMMFWYRQQPGQSLTLIATANQGSEATYESGFVIDKFPISRPNLTFSTLTVSNMSPEDSSIYLCSVRSPGLEAFFGQGTRLTVV.

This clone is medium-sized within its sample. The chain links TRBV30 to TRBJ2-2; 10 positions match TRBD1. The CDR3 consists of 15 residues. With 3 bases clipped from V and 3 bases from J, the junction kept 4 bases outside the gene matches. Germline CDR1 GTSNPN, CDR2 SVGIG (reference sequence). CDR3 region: CAWRAGTGDTGELFF. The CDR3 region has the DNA TGTGCCTGGAGGGCCGGGACAGGGGACACCGGGGAGCTGTTTTTT.

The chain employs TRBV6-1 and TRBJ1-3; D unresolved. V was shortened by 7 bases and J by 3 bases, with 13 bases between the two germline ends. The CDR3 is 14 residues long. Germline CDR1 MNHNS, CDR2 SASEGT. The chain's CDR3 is CASIPPVFGNTIYF. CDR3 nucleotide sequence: TGTGCCAGCATACCCCCGGTTTTTGGAAACACCATATATTTT.

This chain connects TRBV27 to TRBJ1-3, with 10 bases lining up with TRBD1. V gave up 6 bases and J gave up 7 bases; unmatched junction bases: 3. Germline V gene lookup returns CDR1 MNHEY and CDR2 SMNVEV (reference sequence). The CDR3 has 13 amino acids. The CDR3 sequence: CASSRDRGNTIYF. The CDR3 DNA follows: TGTGCCAGCAGCCGGGACAGGGGCAACACCATATATTTT.

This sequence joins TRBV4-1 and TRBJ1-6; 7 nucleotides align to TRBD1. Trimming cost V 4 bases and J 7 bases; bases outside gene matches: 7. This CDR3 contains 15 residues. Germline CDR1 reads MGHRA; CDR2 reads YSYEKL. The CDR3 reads CASSPRGQMNSPLHF. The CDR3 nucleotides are TGCGCCAGCAGCCCCCGGGGACAGATGAATTCACCCCTCCACTTT.

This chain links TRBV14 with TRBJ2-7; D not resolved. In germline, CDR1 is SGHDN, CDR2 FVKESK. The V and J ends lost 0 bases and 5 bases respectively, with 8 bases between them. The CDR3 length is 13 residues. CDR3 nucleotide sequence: TGTGCCAGCAGCCAAGATCCTTTCGACGAGCAGTACTTC. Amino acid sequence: CASSQDPFDEQYF.

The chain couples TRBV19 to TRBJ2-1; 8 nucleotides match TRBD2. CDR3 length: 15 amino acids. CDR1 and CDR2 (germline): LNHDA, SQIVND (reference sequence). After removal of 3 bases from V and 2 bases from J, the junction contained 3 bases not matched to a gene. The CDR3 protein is CASSIELAAYNEQFF. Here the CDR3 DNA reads TGTGCCAGTAGTATTGAACTAGCGGCCTACAATGAGCAGTTCTTC.

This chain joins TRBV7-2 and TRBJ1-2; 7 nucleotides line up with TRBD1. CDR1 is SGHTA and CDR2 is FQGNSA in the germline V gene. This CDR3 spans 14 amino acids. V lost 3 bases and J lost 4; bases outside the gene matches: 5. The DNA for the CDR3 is TGTGCCAGCAGCTTGACAGGGACACTCTATGGCTACACCTTC. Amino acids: CASSLTGTLYGYTF. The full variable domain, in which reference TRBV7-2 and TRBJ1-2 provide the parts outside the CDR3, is GAGVSQSPSNKVTEKGKDVELRCDPISGHTALYWYRQSLGQGLEFLIYFQGNSAPDKSGLPSDRFSAERTGGSVSTLTIQRTQQEDSAVYLCASSLTGTLYGYTFGSGTRLTVV.

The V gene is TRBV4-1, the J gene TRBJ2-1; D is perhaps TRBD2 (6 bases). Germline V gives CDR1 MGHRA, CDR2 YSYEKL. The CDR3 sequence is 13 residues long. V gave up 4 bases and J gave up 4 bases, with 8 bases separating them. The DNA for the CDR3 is TGCGCCAGCAGCCGGGGGGTTTACAATGAGCAGTTCTTC. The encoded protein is CASSRGVYNEQFF.

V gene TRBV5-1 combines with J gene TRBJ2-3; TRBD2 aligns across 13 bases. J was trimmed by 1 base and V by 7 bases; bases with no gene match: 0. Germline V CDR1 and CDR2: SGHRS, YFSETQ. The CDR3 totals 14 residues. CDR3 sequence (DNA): TGCGCCAGCGGACTAGCGGGGGGCACAGATACGCAGTATTTT. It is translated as CASGLAGGTDTQYF.

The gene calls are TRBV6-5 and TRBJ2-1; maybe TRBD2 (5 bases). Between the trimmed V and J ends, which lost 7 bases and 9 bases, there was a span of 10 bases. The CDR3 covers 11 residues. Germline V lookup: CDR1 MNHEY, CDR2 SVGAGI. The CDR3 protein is CASISGSEQFF. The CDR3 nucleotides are TGTGCCAGCATCTCGGGGAGTGAGCAGTTCTTC.

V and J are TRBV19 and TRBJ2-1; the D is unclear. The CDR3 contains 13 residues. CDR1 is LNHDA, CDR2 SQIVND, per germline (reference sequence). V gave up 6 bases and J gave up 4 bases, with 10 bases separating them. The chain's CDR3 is CASSPHTYNEQFF. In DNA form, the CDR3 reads TGTGCCAGTAGCCCTCATACATACAATGAGCAGTTCTTC.

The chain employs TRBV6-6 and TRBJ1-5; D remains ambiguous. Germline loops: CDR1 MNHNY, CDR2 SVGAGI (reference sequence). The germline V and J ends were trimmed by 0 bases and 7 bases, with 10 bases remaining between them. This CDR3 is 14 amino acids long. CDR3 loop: CASSYSASEQPQHF. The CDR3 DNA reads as TGTGCCAGCAGTTACTCGGCTAGTGAGCAGCCCCAGCATTTT.

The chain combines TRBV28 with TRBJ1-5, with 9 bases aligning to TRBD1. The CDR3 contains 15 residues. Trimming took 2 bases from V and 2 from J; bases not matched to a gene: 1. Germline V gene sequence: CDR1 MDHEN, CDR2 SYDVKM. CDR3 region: CASSLTGGGNQPQHF. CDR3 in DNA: TGTGCCAGCAGTTTAACAGGGGGCGGCAATCAGCCCCAGCATTTT.

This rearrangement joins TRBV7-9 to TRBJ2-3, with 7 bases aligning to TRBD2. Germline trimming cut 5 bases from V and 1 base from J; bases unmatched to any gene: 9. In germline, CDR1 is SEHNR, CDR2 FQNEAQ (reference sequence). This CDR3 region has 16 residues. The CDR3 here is CASSPSSRGGTDTQYF. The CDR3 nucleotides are TGTGCCAGCAGCCCTAGTAGTCGGGGGGGCACAGATACGCAGTATTTT.

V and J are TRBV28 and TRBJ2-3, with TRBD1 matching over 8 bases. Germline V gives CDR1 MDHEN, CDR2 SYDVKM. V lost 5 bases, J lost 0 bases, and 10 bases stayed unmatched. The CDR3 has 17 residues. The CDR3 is CASSDPDRETSTDTQYF. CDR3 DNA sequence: TGTGCCAGCAGTGACCCGGACAGGGAGACTAGCACAGATACGCAGTATTTT. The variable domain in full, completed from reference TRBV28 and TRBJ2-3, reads DVKVTQSSRYLVKRTGEKVFLECVQDMDHENMFWYRQDPGLGLRLIYFSYDVKMKEKGDIPEGYSVSREKKERFSLILESASTNQTSMYLCASSDPDRETSTDTQYFGPGTRLTVL.